One and the same sample provided the 5 T cell receptor beta chains below, sequenced in a study of vaccination and CD4 T cells after COVID-19. An Oncomine TCR Beta short-read assay was used to sequence the DNA from cultured CD4+ T cells. TCRdb itself ran the PCR reads through MiXCR, one entry per CDR3 protein. The data contain about 18,000 distinct CDR3 sequences, roughly 48% of them seen just once; the ten biggest clones take up roughly 10%. Their cognate antigens are unknown. Sample treatment: roughly 11-day PBMC culture with coronavirus spike peptide pools or control peptides (ViraFEST assay). The material was CD4+ T cells from blood, cultured in vitro, obtained before SARS-CoV-2 vaccination. The origin of the receptors is a human donor who had recovered from COVID-19.

This chain joins TRBV7-2 and TRBJ2-7; D may be TRBD2 (6 bases). The CDR3 length is 14 residues. V was clipped by 2 bases and J by 3 bases, with 11 bases between them. CDR1 is SGHTA and CDR2 is FQGNSA in the germline V gene. The CDR3 DNA is TGTGCCAGCAGCTTACCCGGGAGTAACTACGAGCAGTACTTC. Translated: CASSLPGSNYEQYF.

The chain employs TRBV6-1 and TRBJ2-1; 9 bases align to TRBD2. The germline CDR1 and CDR2 sequences are MNHNS and SASEGT. The CDR3 has 18 residues. Germline trimming cut 6 bases from V and 0 bases from J; bases unmatched to any gene: 12. The CDR3 protein is CASRMLGSGRVSYNEQFF. The DNA for the CDR3 is TGTGCCAGCAGAATGTTGGGTAGCGGGAGAGTCTCCTACAATGAGCAGTTCTTC.

The CDR3 reads CASSLEGRGYGYTF. CDR3 bases: TGTGCCAGCAGCTTGGAGGGCAGGGGCTATGGCTACACCTTC. The chain is built from TRBV5-4 and TRBJ1-2; possible D gene TRBD1, 6 bases. This CDR3 comprises 14 residues. CDR1 and CDR2 from the germline V gene are SGHNT and YYREEE (reference sequence). Trimming shortened V by 0 bases and J by 4 bases, and 10 bases separated the two germline ends.

This clonotype is judged medium-sized. The chain links TRBV7-9 to TRBJ2-5; 9 nucleotides agree with TRBD1. The CDR3 consists of 16 residues. Germline CDR1 is SEHNR and CDR2 is FQNEAQ (reference sequence). Trimming at V came to 3 bases and at J to 0 bases, leaving 5 bases not matched to a gene. DNA of the CDR3: TGTGCCAGCAGCTTTTCGACAGGGGGGTACCAAGAGACCCAGTACTTC. It yields the protein CASSFSTGGYQETQYF.

The gene calls are TRBV28 and TRBJ1-1, with D tentatively TRBD1 (6 bases). CDR3 length: 12 residues. V dropped 3 bases and J dropped 5 bases, with 7 bases sitting between them. CDR1 is MDHEN, CDR2 SYDVKM, per germline. The DNA of the CDR3 is TGTGCCAGCAGTTTTGACAGGACTGAAGCTTTCTTT. It yields the protein CASSFDRTEAFF. Filled out from reference TRBV28 and TRBJ1-1, the complete variable domain reads DVKVTQSSRYLVKRTGEKVFLECVQDMDHENMFWYRQDPGLGLRLIYFSYDVKMKEKGDIPEGYSVSREKKERFSLILESASTNQTSMYLCASSFDRTEAFFGQGTRLTVV.